What follows are 27 T cell receptor beta chains derived from one specimen sequenced in a study of T cells in Graves' hyperthyroidism and ophthalmopathy. RNA transcripts provided the source from which TCR beta CDR3 regions were amplified. Using the HTBI primer set, a first-round RT-PCR was run on the TCR CDR3. TCRdb reprocessed the multiplex PCR reads via MiXCR and lists one record per CDR3 protein. The table lists 300,000 to 450,000 distinct CDR3 sequences, 13% of them singletons. Sequenced sample: blood. The source is a woman aged 18-29 years with Graves' hyperthyroidism.

This clonotype was seen a few times. The chain couples TRBV5-6 to TRBJ2-1; 13 nucleotides match TRBD2. CDR1 is SGHDT, CDR2 YYEEEE, per germline. Germline trimming cut 4 bases from V and 9 bases from J; bases unmatched to any gene: 16. This CDR3 region has 18 residues. CDR3 DNA: TGTGCCAGCAGCCCCATACTACTAGCGGGGGGGCCGGGAGGTGAGCAGTTCTTC. The encoded protein is CASSPILLAGGPGGEQFF.

This clonotype was recorded many times. This chain connects TRBV7-2 to TRBJ1-5; possible D gene TRBD1, 5 bases. The CDR3 runs 14 residues. CDR1 is SGHTA and CDR2 is FQGNSA in the germline V gene. Trimming stripped 5 bases from V and 3 bases from J, with 11 bases between. The CDR3 here is CASSQGRTNQPQHF. Here the CDR3 DNA reads TGTGCCAGCAGCCAGGGACGGACCAATCAGCCCCAGCATTTT.

This clonotype has at least ten counts. The rearrangement joins TRBV6-5 to TRBJ2-6; D remains unclear. In germline, CDR1 is MNHEY, CDR2 SVGAGI. CDR3 length: 18 residues. The ends were cut back, 0 bases at V and 2 bases at J, with 14 bases in the middle. The CDR3 sequence: CASSYSNTPFAGANVLTF. The CDR3 DNA follows: TGTGCCAGCAGTTACTCGAATACACCCTTTGCTGGGGCCAACGTCCTGACTTTC.

This clonotype came up many times. The rearrangement links TRBV7-2 to TRBJ2-7, with TRBD2 matching over 10 bases. J lost 6 bases, V lost 7 bases, and 12 bases had no gene match. The CDR3 length is 15 residues. Germline V gene data show CDR1 as SGHTA and CDR2 as FQGNSA. DNA for the CDR3: TGTGCCAGCATCCCCATAGCGGGAGGTTCGCCCGAGCAGTACTTC. Translation gives CASIPIAGGSPEQYF.

The rearrangement links TRBV5-6 to TRBJ2-5; TRBD2 matches 15 bases. The germline V gene encodes CDR1 SGHDT and CDR2 YYEEEE. J was trimmed by 4 bases and V by 4 bases; bases with no gene match: 11. CDR3 length equals 18 residues. Written as DNA, the CDR3 is TGTGCCAGCAGCCCAAGGACTAGCGGGGGGGCCGGGAGAGAGACCCAGTACTTC. Amino acids: CASSPRTSGGAGRETQYF. The variable domain in full, completed from reference TRBV5-6 and TRBJ2-5, reads DAGVTQSPTHLIKTRGQQVTLRCSPKSGHDTVSWYQQALGQGPQFIFQYYEEEERQRGNFPDRFSGHQFPNYSSELNVNALLLGDSALYLCASSPRTSGGAGRETQYFGPGTRLLVL.

Within the sample, this clonotype is medium-sized. This chain connects TRBV28 to TRBJ1-5; D call uncertain. Trimming pared 1 base from V and 0 bases from J, leaving 10 bases between. Germline assignment: CDR1 MDHEN and CDR2 SYDVKM. The CDR3 contains 16 residues. The CDR3 protein is CASSLSGLYSNQPQHF. As DNA, the CDR3 is TGTGCCAGCAGTTTATCGGGCTTATATAGCAATCAGCCCCAGCATTTT.

This clonotype was detected many times. The rearrangement links TRBV6-5 to TRBJ1-2; D remains ambiguous. This CDR3 has 18 amino acids. V gave up 2 bases and J gave up 5 bases, with 24 bases separating them. From germline, CDR1 is MNHEY and CDR2 SVGAGI. CDR3 DNA: TGTGCCAGCAGTTACGAGGTTACTTTCTTTGACCGCTTGTATGGCTACACCTTC. Translating gives CASSYEVTFFDRLYGYTF.

In this sample, this clonotype turned up once. The V call is TRBV6-1, the J call TRBJ2-2; 8 bases are a match to TRBD2. The germline V gene has CDR1 MNHNS and CDR2 SASEGT. The CDR3 sequence is 19 residues long. V lost 2 bases, J lost 4 bases, and 15 bases stayed unmatched. The CDR3, as DNA: TGTGCCAGCAGTGAATGGGGAGTGGGGCTAGCGGGTACCACCGGGGAGCTGTTTTTT. The encoded protein is CASSEWGVGLAGTTGELFF.

This clonotype was observed many times. The chain couples TRBV7-9 to TRBJ2-7, with a possible D match to TRBD2 (5 bases). Trimming left V 5 bases short and J 2 bases short, with 13 bases between. Germline CDR1 reads SEHNR; CDR2 reads FQNEAQ (reference sequence). This CDR3 is 14 amino acids long. The CDR3 DNA reads TGTGCCAGCAGCCCACCGGGGATCCCCTACGAGCAGTACTTC. It codes for CASSPPGIPYEQYF.

This clonotype was recorded at least ten times. This chain connects TRBV18 to TRBJ2-1, with 11 bases fitting TRBD2. Germline loops: CDR1 KGHSH, CDR2 LQKENI. The CDR3 extends over 15 amino acids. V was pared by 6 bases and J by 4 bases, with 5 bases of the junction left unmatched. The DNA of the CDR3 is TGTGCCAGCTCGGCGGGACTAGCGGATTACAATGAGCAGTTCTTC. Translation gives CASSAGLADYNEQFF.

This clonotype was counted at least ten times. The chain combines TRBV5-5 with TRBJ2-2; TRBD2 matches at 11 bases. From germline, CDR1 is SGHKS and CDR2 YYEKEE (reference sequence). The ends lost 0 bases at V and 0 bases at J; junction bases unmatched: 4. The CDR3 is 18 amino acids. CDR3 residues: CASSLGLAGGPNTGELFF. Here the CDR3 DNA reads TGTGCCAGCAGCTTGGGGCTAGCGGGGGGTCCGAACACCGGGGAGCTGTTTTTT.

In this sample, this clonotype turned up a few times. The chain employs TRBV6-1 and TRBJ2-7, with TRBD2 matching 10 bases. The germline V gene encodes CDR1 MNHNS and CDR2 SASEGT. V shed 6 bases and J 3 bases; nucleotides not matched to a gene: 5. This CDR3 has 14 amino acids. The CDR3 loop reads CASRPGLARYEQYF. The CDR3 DNA reads as TGTGCCAGCAGACCGGGACTAGCGCGCTACGAGCAGTACTTC.

Of note for this clonotype: A single base separates this from a much larger clone, so it may be a read error. The J gene is TRBJ1-1, the V gene TRBV30; 9 positions match TRBD1. The germline gives CDR1 GTSNPN, CDR2 SVGIG (reference sequence). The CDR3 consists of 17 residues. Here the CDR3 reads CDWSGYNRGRVWTEAFF. The CDR3, as DNA: TGTGACTGGAGTGGTTACAACAGGGGGCGGGTATGGACTGAAGCTTTCTTT.

This clonotype was seen a few times. CDR3 nucleotide sequence: TGCGCCAGCAGCCACCCACCGGGACGTTATGCAACTAATGAAAAACTGTTTTTT. Encoded protein: CASSHPPGRYATNEKLFF. This chain joins TRBV4-1 and TRBJ1-4; TRBD1 is a possible D gene (5 bases). The V and J ends lost 3 bases and 0 bases respectively, with 17 bases between them. From germline, CDR1 is MGHRA and CDR2 YSYEKL. The CDR3 is made up of 18 amino acids.

This clonotype was counted many times. The V and J genes are TRBV24-1 and TRBJ2-2; 7 positions agree with TRBD1. The V segment lost 3 bases and the J segment 3 bases; nucleotides outside the gene matches: 12. There are 18 residues in the CDR3. Germline CDR1 KGHDR, CDR2 SFDVKD. The CDR3 sequence: CATSDPTTGYGYTGELFF. In nucleotides, the CDR3 is TGTGCCACCAGTGATCCGACGACAGGGTATGGGTACACCGGGGAGCTGTTTTTT.

This clonotype was detected many times. The chain has TRBV20-1 and TRBJ2-1; 11 nucleotides align to TRBD2. Germline CDR1 is DFQATT and CDR2 is SNEGSKA (reference sequence). The CDR3 length is 15 residues. With 1 base clipped from V and 3 bases from J, the junction kept 2 bases outside the gene matches. CDR3: CSARVLAGVYNEQFF. The CDR3 nucleotides are TGCAGTGCTAGAGTACTAGCGGGAGTCTACAATGAGCAGTTCTTC.

This clonotype was seen only a few times. The V gene is TRBV28, the J gene TRBJ1-1; tentatively, D is TRBD1 (5 bases). V gave up 3 bases and J gave up 8 bases, with 16 bases separating them. CDR1 and CDR2 from the germline V gene are MDHEN and SYDVKM. This CDR3 region has 14 residues. The CDR3 reads CASSFPGLVSEAFF. CDR3 nucleotides: TGTGCCAGCAGTTTCCCAGGGCTAGTCTCCGAAGCTTTCTTT.

This clonotype occurred a few times. The chain employs TRBV12-3 or TRBV12-4 and TRBJ2-2; unclear D gene. This CDR3 is 14 amino acids long. Deletions cut 3 bases from V and 1 base from J, with 6 bases between. The CDR3 sequence: CASSFGRNTGELFF. CDR3 sequence (DNA): TGTGCCAGCAGTTTTGGACGGAACACCGGGGAGCTGTTTTTT.

The CDR3 DNA sequence: TGTGCCAGCAGCTCCTATGAGTACACTGAAGCTTTCTTT. This encodes CASSSYEYTEAFF. The chain links TRBV7-9 to TRBJ1-1; no definite D call. This CDR3 has 13 residues. V dropped 4 bases and J dropped 3 bases, with 9 bases sitting between them. The germline gives CDR1 SEHNR, CDR2 FQNEAQ (reference sequence). The full variable domain, its missing parts supplied by reference TRBV7-9 and TRBJ1-1, is DTGVSQNPRHKITKRGQNVTFRCDPISEHNRLYWYRQTLGQGPEFLTYFQNEAQLEKSRLLSDRFSAERPKGSFSTLEIQRTEQGDSAMYLCASSSYEYTEAFFGQGTRLTVV.

The sample holds a few counts of this clonotype. One base away lies a much larger clone, so this may be a sequencing read error. The J gene is TRBJ2-1, the V gene TRBV7-2; no clear D gene. The length of the CDR3 is 13 residues. CDR1 is SGHTA and CDR2 is FQGNSA in the germline V gene. CDR3: CANSLEFYNEQFF. The DNA for the CDR3 is TGTGCCAACAGCTTAGAATTCTACAATGAGCAGTTCTTC.

This clonotype was counted at least ten times. The V and J genes are TRBV6-1 and TRBJ1-6; the D gene is possibly TRBD1 (6 bases). The V and J ends lost 7 bases and 11 bases respectively, with 27 bases between them. Germline CDR1 reads MNHNS; CDR2 reads SASEGT. CDR3 length: 17 residues. CDR3 region: CASTPDGQRNAGAPLHF. Here the CDR3 DNA reads TGTGCCAGCACCCCGGATGGACAGCGGAATGCAGGGGCACCCCTCCACTTT.

In its sample, this clonotype was seen many times. V is TRBV13 and J is TRBJ2-3; D is unclear. Trimming stripped 3 bases from V and 6 bases from J, with 4 bases between. CDR1 PRHDT and CDR2 FYEKMQ come from the germline V gene (reference sequence). CDR3 size: 11 residues. DNA for the CDR3: TGTGCCAGCAGCTTTCGGGATACGCAGTATTTT. This translates into CASSFRDTQYF.

This clonotype was seen at least ten times. The chain uses TRBV28 and TRBJ2-3; tentatively, D is TRBD2 (6 bases). Trimming pared 6 bases from V and 6 bases from J, leaving 19 bases between. The length of the CDR3 is 15 residues. Germline V lookup: CDR1 MDHEN, CDR2 SYDVKM. This chain's CDR3 is CASSSLGSGRDTQYF. In DNA form, the CDR3 reads TGTGCCAGCAGCTCCCTCGGTAGCGGACGGGATACGCAGTATTTT.

This chain joins TRBV6-2 or TRBV6-3 and TRBJ2-7; 7 nucleotides line up with TRBD1. V lost 5 bases, J lost 5 bases, and 6 bases stayed unmatched. The CDR3 runs 13 residues. Germline V gene data show CDR1 as MNHEY and CDR2 as SVGEGT. CDR3 loop: CASSATGHHEQYF. The CDR3 DNA reads TGTGCCAGCAGTGCGACAGGGCACCACGAGCAGTACTTC.

This clonotype was recorded many times. V is TRBV3-1 and J is TRBJ2-7; TRBD2 aligns across 11 bases. Per the germline V gene, CDR1 is LGHDT and CDR2 is YNNKEL (reference sequence). The CDR3 has 14 amino acids. Trimming took 0 bases from V and 6 from J; bases not matched to a gene: 1. CDR3 sequence (DNA): TGTGCCAGCAGCCAAGAGGGACTAGCGGCCGAGCAGTACTTC. It specifies CASSQEGLAAEQYF.

In its sample, this clonotype was seen many times. The gene calls are TRBV7-9 and TRBJ2-3; D is undetermined. The CDR3 covers 11 residues. The V end lost 10 bases, the J end lost 3 bases, and 8 bases lay between the germline ends. Germline CDR1 reads SEHNR; CDR2 reads FQNEAQ (reference sequence). The CDR3 here is CAISPTDTQYF. CDR3 coding DNA: TGTGCCATATCCCCGACAGATACGCAGTATTTT.

The rearrangement links TRBV7-9 to TRBJ1-2; a possible D gene is TRBD1 (5 bases). Deletions cut 5 bases from V and 7 bases from J, with 17 bases between. The CDR3 covers 14 residues. The germline CDR1 and CDR2 sequences are SEHNR and FQNEAQ (reference sequence). CDR3 sequence: CASSPWGSGGGYTF. The CDR3 DNA reads as TGTGCCAGCAGCCCCTGGGGCTCAGGTGGTGGCTACACCTTC.